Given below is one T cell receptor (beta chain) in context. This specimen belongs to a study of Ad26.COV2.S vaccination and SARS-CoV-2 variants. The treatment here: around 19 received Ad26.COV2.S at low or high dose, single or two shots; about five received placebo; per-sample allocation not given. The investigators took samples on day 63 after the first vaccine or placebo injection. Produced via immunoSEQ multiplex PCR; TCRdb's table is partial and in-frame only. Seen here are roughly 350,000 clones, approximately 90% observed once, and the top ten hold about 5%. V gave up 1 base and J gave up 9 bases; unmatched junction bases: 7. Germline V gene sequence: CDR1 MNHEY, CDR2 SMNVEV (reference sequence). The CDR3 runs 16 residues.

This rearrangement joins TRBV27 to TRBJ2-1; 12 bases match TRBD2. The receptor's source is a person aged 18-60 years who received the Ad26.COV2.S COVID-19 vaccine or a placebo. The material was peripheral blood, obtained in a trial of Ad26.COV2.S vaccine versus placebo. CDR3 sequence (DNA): TGTGCCAGCAGTTTATTCCGACTAGCGGGAGCGGGTGAGCAGTTCTTC. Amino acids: CASSLFRLAGAGEQFF.